This is a list of T cell receptor beta chains from one sample in a study of T cell clonotyping in hematopoietic cell transplantation. The assay was immunoSEQ multiplex PCR, and TCRdb's table has in-frame clones only and misses some. The sample holds around 8,000 clones, 66% seen once. Sample: peripheral blood mononuclear cells, taken 100 days after allogeneic stem cell transplant. The receptors originated from a male patient in his sixties who had an allogeneic stem cell transplant from an unrelated donor, so the T cells may come from the graft donor. Some clones in this sample may be carry-over from other donors' samples. Each CDR3 is given without its conserved first and last residue. The order of the fields is J gene, V gene, CDR3 protein.

TRBJ2-7,TRBV9,ASSPGGGASPSYEQY
TRBJ2-1,TRBV7-9,ASSRTGGSYNEQF
TRBJ1-2,TRBV6-5,ASGALVIGYT
TRBJ1-2,TRBV2,ASSEAGQGEGGYT
TRBJ2-7,TRBV27,ASSLDRGAVYEQY
TRBJ2-2,TRBV5-8,ASSFYTGELF
TRBJ2-1,TRBV19,ATWTSGGANEQF
TRBJ1-1,TRBV6-6,ASSSTGQGAF
TRBJ2-3,TRBV10-1,ASSETASTDTQY
TRBJ2-2,TRBV7-3,ASSLHFAGATGELF
TRBJ1-1,TRBV15,ATSGGRLLNTEAF
TRBJ1-5,TRBV19,ASRESTGRGQPQH
TRBJ2-3,TRBV28,ASSPPGQGVTDTQY
TRBJ2-5,TRBV21-1,ASSRYSSPLGCKETQY
TRBJ1-1,TRBV4-2,ASSNNAEASTEAF
TRBJ1-2,TRBV5-1,ASSTIDGQGIYGYT
TRBJ1-2,TRBV4-2,ASSQGSSGGANYGYT
TRBJ2-7,TRBV19,ASSIGLGSYEQY
TRBJ1-2,TRBV7-9,ASSPGGADGYT
TRBJ2-5,TRBV7-8,ASSSPGDGRETQY
TRBJ2-5,TRBV4-1,ASSQGLRQGETQY
TRBJ1-1,TRBV25-1,ASSSLGGMSMNTEAF
TRBJ2-1,TRBV5-1,ASSRIAGANYEQF
TRBJ1-4,TRBV6-5,ASSYLGGDEKLF
TRBJ1-1,TRBV7-8,ASTVLSVRMNTEAF
TRBJ1-2,TRBV6-5,ASSYSSGRVDGYT
TRBJ1-2,TRBV7-6,ASSLETVGYGYT
TRBJ1-2,TRBV5-6,ASSLARPIYGYT
TRBJ1-2,TRBV4-1,ASSQDLWTQTYGYT
TRBJ2-7,TRBV5-1,ASSLAGVGPSSSYEQY
TRBJ2-3,TRBV5-1,ASSPGQPTFDTQY
TRBJ2-7,TRBV10-3,AISDLGGGYEQY
TRBJ2-1,TRBV6-5,ASSYSIRSYNEQF
TRBJ1-3,TRBV5-4,AVWGSGNTIY
TRBJ1-1,TRBV19,ASSPANRGYTEAF
TRBJ1-5,TRBV19,ASSMSRYQPQH
TRBJ1-1,TRBV5-1,ASSLSGQAVSEAF
TRBJ1-1,TRBV9,ASSEGPVGNTEAF
TRBJ2-7,TRBV25-1,ASSEATGQGGSYEQY
TRBJ2-3,TRBV10-2,ASSGPSGTSPAATQY
TRBJ2-5,TRBV25-1,ASSEGLGVATQY
TRBJ1-2,TRBV5-6,ASSFRWGGGGYT
TRBJ2-1,TRBV5-1,ASSLAGLAGADYNEQF
TRBJ1-5,TRBV19,ASSTWGSNQPQH
TRBJ2-7,TRBV6-5,ASSYRELYEQY
TRBJ2-7,TRBV5-6,ASSLGGTGSYEQY
TRBJ2-2,TRBV9,ASSVLSDTGELF
TRBJ2-7,TRBV29-1,SATTSGAYEQY
TRBJ1-3,TRBV28,ASSLRGAGNTIY
TRBJ2-1,TRBV30,AWSGDRRVNEQF
TRBJ2-1,TRBV6-1,ATRFTGYEQF
TRBJ1-1,TRBV2,ASSGRGVGTEAF
TRBJ2-7,TRBV6-5,ASSWGQGSYEQY
TRBJ2-7,TRBV6-5,ASSSLGSSGRNEQY
TRBJ2-7,TRBV9,ASSVEAQPISYEQY
TRBJ2-7,TRBV4-1,ASSEGGSSYEQY
TRBJ2-7,TRBV13,ASSPGTGYEQY
TRBJ2-5,TRBV11-3,ASSMQLAGEETQY
TRBJ2-5,TRBV19,ASSRLVTGGRETQY